This T cell receptor beta chain was identified in a study of blood T cell repertoires in COVID-19. Whole-study context: Acute-phase and convalescent COVID-19 samples originated in the United States, Italy and Spain. In each case, the material was cDNA or gDNA derived from T cells, B-cell-depleted T cells, or PBMCs.

Germline V gene sequence: CDR1 SGDLS, CDR2 YYNGEE. The junction had 7 bases not matched to a gene; V was cut back by 2 bases and J by 6 bases. The CDR3 is 17 residues long. This clone was seen more than once but under ten times. In the authors' methods: The assay estimated nucleated cells by amplifying reference gene primers. The protocol was immunoSEQ multiplex PCR, while the TCRdb copy is restricted to in-frame clones and leaves out a portion. V and J calls and clone size are as listed in that table; D and trimming were resolved from the DNA. The table has 150,000 to 200,000 clones, over 75% seen once.

The chain employs TRBV9 and TRBJ1-6; TRBD1 agrees at 11 bases. Sequences were obtained from peripheral blood. This sequence was found in a man in his 70s with acute or convalescent COVID-19. CDR3 sequence: CASSVTTGTGGNSPLHF. The CDR3 nucleotides read TGTGCCAGCAGCGTCACAACCGGGACAGGGGGTAATTCACCCCTCCACTTT.